Listed below are T cell receptor beta chains from one sample, sequenced in a study of blood T cells in healthy people across ages. One entry per CDR3 protein, called by TCRdb with MiXCR from the 5' RACE reads. The sample has hundreds of thousands of distinct CDR3 sequences; less than 35% are singletons. Source material: blood. These receptors were obtained from a woman aged 80 or over in good health. Both conserved end residues are part of each CDR3. Each record gives: clone size, J gene, D gene, V gene, CDR3 DNA, CDR3 protein. The D gene is left open where the match is weak. Some rows mark clone size as missing; the rest say once, few, many or name a class of expanded clone.

many	TRBJ2-4	TRBD2	TRBV7-2	TGTGCCAGCAGCCTAATGACCGGGCGGACTAGCGGGGTCCCCGCCAAAAACATTCAGTACTTC	CASSLMTGRTSGVPAKNIQYF
NA	TRBJ1-2	NA	TRBV27	TGTGCCAGCAGGATAACAGGTCTAGGCAACTATGGCTACACCTTC	CASRITGLGNYGYTF
once	TRBJ2-5	NA	TRBV6-5	TGTGCCAGCAGACGGTTAGCCCAAGAGGCCCAGTACTTC	CASRRLAQEAQYF
NA	TRBJ1-1	NA	TRBV20-1	TGCAGTCAAGGGCCGGGACTCATGAACACTGAAGCTTTCTTT	CSQGPGLMNTEAFF
NA	TRBJ2-1	NA	TRBV7-3	TGTGCCAGCAGCCGAAGGGGGGCAAGGGAGCAGTTCTTC	CASSRRGAREQFF
many	TRBJ2-1	TRBD2	TRBV28	TGTGCCAGCAGTTCCGCGGGACTAGGTAATGAGCAGTTCTTC	CASSSAGLGNEQFF
many	TRBJ1-2	NA	TRBV7-9	TGTGCCAGCAGCTTACTATCGGGGGGACTTGGCTACACCTTC	CASSLLSGGLGYTF
many	TRBJ2-7	NA	TRBV28	TGTGCCAGCAGTTTAAGGAAATTGGAGCAGTACTTC	CASSLRKLEQYF
NA	TRBJ1-5	NA	TRBV3-1	TGTGCCAGCAGCCTGGGACGCCGGCAGCCCCAGCATTTT	CASSLGRRQPQHF
NA	TRBJ2-2	TRBD1	TRBV9	TGTGCCAGCAGCTACCAGGGACAGCCGATTTCAACCGGGGAGCGGTTTTTT	CASSYQGQPISTGERFF
NA	TRBJ1-1	NA	TRBV19	TGTGCCAGTAGATTGGGAAACCGGGTCCCGGGGACTGAAGCTTTCTTT	CASRLGNRVPGTEAFF
NA	TRBJ2-7	TRBD1	TRBV20-1	TGCAGTGCTAGACCGGGACAGGGTTACCACGAGCAGTACTTC	CSARPGQGYHEQYF
many	TRBJ1-2	TRBD1	TRBV6-6	TGTGCCAGCAGCCCGGGACAGGTATCTAACTATGGCTACACCTTC	CASSPGQVSNYGYTF
few	TRBJ1-4	NA	TRBV14	TGTGCCAGCAGCCAAGAGACGGGGGGGCCCGGCGAAAAACTGTTTTTT	CASSQETGGPGEKLFF
many	TRBJ2-7	TRBD1	TRBV7-9	TGTGCCAGCAGCCTCCCCGGACAGGGGCGTTGGGACGAGCAGTACTTC	CASSLPGQGRWDEQYF
many	TRBJ1-5	NA	TRBV7-9	TGTGCCAGCAGTCGCGGGGATATCGGCGGTCAGCCCCAGCATTTT	CASSRGDIGGQPQHF
many	TRBJ2-7	NA	TRBV20-1	TGCAGTGCTATCAGGGGCTACGAGCAGTACTTC	CSAIRGYEQYF
many	TRBJ2-5	TRBD2	TRBV6-2/TRBV6-3	TGTGCCATAGGGACTAGCGGGGGGGCGCACCAAGAGACCCAGTACTTC	CAIGTSGGAHQETQYF
many	TRBJ2-7	NA	TRBV5-1	TGCGCCAGCAGCGCAGGACGGACCTACGAGCAGTACTTC	CASSAGRTYEQYF
few	TRBJ2-3	NA	TRBV6-6	TGTGCCAGCAGTTACTGGCCTTTCCTGAGCACAGATACGCAGTATTTT	CASSYWPFLSTDTQYF
NA	TRBJ2-2	NA	TRBV7-2	TGTGCCAGCAGCCGGTACAACACCGGGGAGCTGTTTTTT	CASSRYNTGELFF
many	TRBJ2-5	NA	TRBV6-5	TGTGCCAGCAGTTACTTAGGGCGTAGCAGCCCGTACCAAGAGACCCAGTACTTC	CASSYLGRSSPYQETQYF
many	TRBJ2-1	TRBD2	TRBV5-1	TGCGCCAGCAGCCCTGGAAGCGGGACCTACAATGAGCAGTTCTTC	CASSPGSGTYNEQFF
few	TRBJ1-4	NA	TRBV27	TGTGCCAGCAGCCCAGGGGCCGCAACTAATGAAAAACTGTTTTTT	CASSPGAATNEKLFF
many	TRBJ2-7	TRBD1	TRBV20-1	TGCAGTGCTAGAGATGGAGAGGGGGCTGGCTACGAGCAGTACTTC	CSARDGEGAGYEQYF
NA	TRBJ1-1	NA	TRBV12-3/TRBV12-4	TGTGCCAGCAGGATACAGGACGCAAATGAAGCTTTCTTT	CASRIQDANEAFF
once	TRBJ1-2	NA	TRBV12-3/TRBV12-4	TGTGCCAGCAGCCCGGACCCATCCTATGGCTACACCTTC	CASSPDPSYGYTF
NA	TRBJ1-1	NA	TRBV9	TGTGCCAGCAGCGTCCCCCTAGGCGGGACTGAAGCTTTCTTT	CASSVPLGGTEAFF
many	TRBJ2-7	NA	TRBV12-3/TRBV12-4	TGTGCCAGCCAACGGGACACCACCTACGAGCAGTACTTC	CASQRDTTYEQYF
many	TRBJ2-1	NA	TRBV29-1	TGCAGCGTTGAAGAGGGGCTCAATGAGCAGTTCTTC	CSVEEGLNEQFF
once	TRBJ2-7	NA	TRBV5-1	TGCGCCAGCAGTGGGAGTGACCCTCGGGAGCAGTACTTC	CASSGSDPREQYF
many	TRBJ2-1	TRBD2	TRBV12-3/TRBV12-4	TGTGCCAGCAGTTTTCCTAGCGGGGGGGCCGATGAGCAGTTCTTC	CASSFPSGGADEQFF
many	TRBJ1-5	NA	TRBV29-1	TGCAGCGCACAGACCCAAAATCAGCCCCAGCATTTT	CSAQTQNQPQHF
many	TRBJ1-2	NA	TRBV12-3/TRBV12-4	TGTGCCAGCAGTGAGGTGGCTAACTATGGCTACACCTTC	CASSEVANYGYTF
many	TRBJ2-7	NA	TRBV5-4	TGTGCCAGCAGCTTGGATCAGGGCTCCTACGAGCAGTACTTC	CASSLDQGSYEQYF
many	TRBJ2-3	TRBD1	TRBV24-1	TGTGCCACTTCCCCGGGACAGGGATCCACAGATACGCAGTATTTT	CATSPGQGSTDTQYF
NA	TRBJ2-7	NA	TRBV20-1	TGCAGTGCTAGACCGACAGGCGGTATCGACGAGCAGTACTTC	CSARPTGGIDEQYF
many	TRBJ1-5	NA	TRBV25-1	TGTGCCAGCAGTGATAACAGGGACCATCAGCCCCAGCATTTT	CASSDNRDHQPQHF
NA	TRBJ2-5	NA	TRBV4-3	TGCGCCAGCAGCCAAGATCCGGGACTTTCACCCTACGGGCAGTACTTC	CASSQDPGLSPYGQYF
NA	TRBJ1-2	NA	TRBV10-3	TGTGCCATCAGTGAGTCGAATTTACGGGGGGCGTCCGGCTACACCTTC	CAISESNLRGASGYTF
few	TRBJ2-2	NA	TRBV14	TGTGCCAGCAGCCCCGACCGGCCTCCTTTTTTTGCGAACACCCGGGAGCTGTTTTTT	CASSPDRPPFFANTRELFF
few	TRBJ2-7	NA	TRBV5-8	TGTGCCAGCAGCTCGGTTGGGGGGGCCTCCTTCTCCTACAATGAGCAGTACTTC	CASSSVGGASFSYNEQYF
NA	TRBJ1-2	NA	TRBV18	TGTGCCAGCTCAATGGTGCAGGGTCCAGGGAACTATGGCTACACCTTC	CASSMVQGPGNYGYTF
NA	TRBJ2-7	TRBD1	TRBV20-1	TGCAGTGCTAGAGATCAGGGCAGGGGGCTTAACGAGCAGTACTTC	CSARDQGRGLNEQYF
few	TRBJ1-2	NA	TRBV6-1	TGTGCCAGCAGTAAATTAACAGGGACGGGTGGCTACACCTTC	CASSKLTGTGGYTF
many	TRBJ2-7	TRBD2	TRBV7-9	TGTGCCAGCAGCCGACTAGCGGGGGCCTACGAGCAGTACTTC	CASSRLAGAYEQYF